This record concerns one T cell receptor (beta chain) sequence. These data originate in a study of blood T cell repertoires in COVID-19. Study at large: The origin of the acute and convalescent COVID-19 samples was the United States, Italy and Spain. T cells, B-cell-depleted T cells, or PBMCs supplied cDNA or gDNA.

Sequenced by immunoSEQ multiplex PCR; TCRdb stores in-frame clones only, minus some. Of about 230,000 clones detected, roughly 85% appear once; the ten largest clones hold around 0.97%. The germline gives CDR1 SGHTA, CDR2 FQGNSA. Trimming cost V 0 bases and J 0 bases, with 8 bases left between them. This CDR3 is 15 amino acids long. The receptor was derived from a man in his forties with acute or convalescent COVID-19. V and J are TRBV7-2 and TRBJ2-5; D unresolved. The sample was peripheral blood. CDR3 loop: CASSLAAQYQETQYF. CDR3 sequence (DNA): TGTGCCAGCAGCTTAGCAGCACAGTACCAAGAGACCCAGTACTTC.